The 22 T cell receptor beta chains below were found in one sample sequenced in a study of blood T cell repertoires in COVID-19. Some clones are missing from TCRdb's copy, which holds only in-frame ones; the method was immunoSEQ multiplex PCR. The sample lists fewer than 300,000 clones, around 90% seen once, with 0.95% to 1% in the top ten. The sample consisted of peripheral blood. Receptors originate from a woman aged 40 to 55 who had recovered from COVID-19.

The rearrangement uses TRBV5-1 and TRBJ2-1; D is unresolved. The ends were cut back, 0 bases at V and 8 bases at J, with 6 bases in the middle. The CDR3 is 12 residues long. The V gene's germline CDR1 is SGHRS and CDR2 YFSETQ. As DNA, the CDR3 is TGCGCCAGCAGCTTGGCCGAGGATGAGCAGTTCTTC. Amino acid sequence: CASSLAEDEQFF.

This rearrangement joins TRBV7-9 to TRBJ2-2, with 7 bases fitting TRBD1. J gave up 7 bases and V 1 base, and 6 bases lay outside the gene matches. There are 15 residues in the CDR3. Germline V gene sequence: CDR1 SEHNR, CDR2 FQNEAQ (reference sequence). CDR3: CASSLGGTDGGELFF. The CDR3 DNA reads as TGTGCCAGCAGCTTAGGAGGGACAGACGGCGGGGAGCTGTTTTTT.

V and J are TRBV29-1 and TRBJ1-2, with 7 bases fitting TRBD1. Germline CDR1 and CDR2: SQVTM and ANQGSEA. The CDR3 has 12 amino acids. V lost 5 bases and J lost 6; bases outside the gene matches: 6. This CDR3 is CSVRDSWDGYTF. As DNA, the CDR3 is TGCAGCGTTAGGGACAGTTGGGATGGCTACACCTTC.

V and J are TRBV29-1 and TRBJ1-1, with D uncertain. This CDR3 spans 12 amino acids. Deletions cut 7 bases from V and 1 base from J, with 10 bases between. Germline CDR1 is SQVTM and CDR2 is ANQGSEA. The CDR3 DNA is TGCAGCGCCAGCGGAGCGAACACTGAAGCTTTCTTT. It yields the protein CSASGANTEAFF.

The chain uses TRBV7-2 and TRBJ1-6; D possibly corresponds to TRBD1 (6 bases). The CDR3 totals 17 residues. V lost 2 bases and J 0 bases, leaving 11 bases between the germline ends. The germline CDR1 and CDR2 sequences are SGHTA and FQGNSA. This CDR3 is CASSLRKGGSYNSPLHF. For the CDR3, the DNA is TGTGCCAGCAGCTTACGAAAAGGGGGCTCCTATAATTCACCCCTCCACTTT. The full variable domain, completed using reference TRBV7-2 and TRBJ1-6, is GAGVSQSPSNKVTEKGKDVELRCDPISGHTALYWYRQSLGQGLEFLIYFQGNSAPDKSGLPSDRFSAERTGGSVSTLTIQRTQQEDSAVYLCASSLRKGGSYNSPLHFGNGTRLTVT.

V and J are TRBV19 and TRBJ2-2; D is unclear. CDR1 and CDR2 (germline): LNHDA, SQIVND (reference sequence). Trimming left V 5 bases short and J 2 bases short, with 12 bases between. The CDR3 runs 15 residues. DNA for the CDR3: TGTGCCAGTAGTCCCAACCCTATCAACACCGGGGAGCTGTTTTTT. Protein product: CASSPNPINTGELFF.

The chain couples TRBV6-2 or TRBV6-3 to TRBJ2-1; unclear D gene. CDR1 and CDR2 from the germline V gene are MNHEY and SVGEGT. V dropped 2 bases and J dropped 9 bases, with 17 bases sitting between them. This CDR3 spans 15 amino acids. CDR3 sequence reads: CASSYRLAGHGEQFF. In DNA form, the CDR3 reads TGTGCCAGCAGTTACAGGTTAGCTGGTCACGGTGAGCAGTTCTTC.

V and J are TRBV29-1 and TRBJ2-1; TRBD2 matches at 7 bases. The CDR3 sequence is 14 residues long. Per the germline V gene, CDR1 is SQVTM and CDR2 is ANQGSEA. Trimming cost V 3 bases and J 0 bases; bases outside gene matches: 2. The CDR3 loop reads CSVERESSYNEQFF. In DNA form, the CDR3 reads TGCAGCGTTGAGCGGGAGAGCTCCTACAATGAGCAGTTCTTC.

This chain uses TRBV2 with TRBJ2-7, with 9 positions matching TRBD1. The CDR3 extends over 13 amino acids. Germline V gives CDR1 SNHLY, CDR2 FYNNEI. V dropped 10 bases and J dropped 1; count of bases not matched to a gene: 5. In DNA, the CDR3 is TGTGCCAACCGACAGGGGGGGTCCTACGAGCAGTACTTC. Its protein product is CANRQGGSYEQYF. The entire variable domain, with the rest obtained from reference TRBV2 and TRBJ2-7, is as follows: EPEVTQTPSHQVTQMGQEVILRCVPISNHLYFYWYRQILGQKVEFLVSFYNNEISEKSEIFDDQFSVERPDGSNFTLKIRSTKLEDSAMYFCANRQGGSYEQYFGPGTRLTVT.

The chain has TRBV7-9 and TRBJ2-1; 8 bases agree with TRBD2. V shed 2 bases, J shed 5 bases, and the junction held 5 bases outside the gene matches. Germline V gives CDR1 SEHNR, CDR2 FQNEAQ (reference sequence). CDR3 length: 15 residues. The CDR3 DNA reads TGTGCCAGCAGCTTAAGGCTAGCGGGTGACAATGAGCAGTTCTTC. As protein: CASSLRLAGDNEQFF.

The chain couples TRBV10-3 to TRBJ1-4, with a tentative D call TRBD1 (6 bases). The V gene lost 2 bases and the J gene lost 2 bases, with 9 bases spanning the gap. Germline CDR1 is ENHRY and CDR2 is SYGVKD. This CDR3 has 15 amino acids. CDR3 bases: TGTGCCATCAGTGAGGAGGGGGGGACTAATGAAAAACTGTTTTTT. Its translation: CAISEEGGTNEKLFF.

This sequence joins TRBV25-1 and TRBJ2-5; 9 bases fit TRBD1. V lost 6 bases and J lost 4; bases outside the gene matches: 9. CDR3 length: 15 amino acids. The germline V gene encodes CDR1 MGHDK and CDR2 SYGVNS. CDR3 sequence (DNA): TGTGCCAGCAGCCTCGGGACAGGGTTAGCAGAGACCCAGTACTTC. It is translated as CASSLGTGLAETQYF.

The V call is TRBV7-6, the J call TRBJ2-1, with TRBD2 identical over 8 bases. From germline, CDR1 is SGHVS and CDR2 FNYEAQ. Unmatched junction bases numbered 10, after V lost 6 bases and J lost 6 bases. The CDR3 sequence is 15 residues long. CDR3 sequence (DNA): TGTGCCAGCAGTCCCGGGACTAGGAGCCCCAATGAGCAGTTCTTC. It encodes CASSPGTRSPNEQFF.

This rearrangement joins TRBV5-1 to TRBJ2-1; D perhaps matches TRBD1 (5 bases). The ends were cut back, 3 bases at V and 5 bases at J, with 12 bases in the middle. Germline assignment: CDR1 SGHRS and CDR2 YFSETQ. This CDR3 spans 14 amino acids. The CDR3 DNA follows: TGCGCCAGCAGCTACCAGGGCATCGACAATGAGCAGTTCTTC. Translated: CASSYQGIDNEQFF.

The chain couples TRBV2 to TRBJ1-4; D ambiguous. The CDR3 is made up of 12 amino acids. Per the germline V gene, CDR1 is SNHLY and CDR2 is FYNNEI. The V end lost 8 bases, the J end lost 5 bases, and 9 bases lay between the germline ends. The CDR3 protein is CASEQENEKLFF. The CDR3 bases are TGTGCCAGCGAGCAGGAAAATGAAAAACTGTTTTTT.

The chain combines TRBV27 with TRBJ1-2, with 7 bases matching TRBD1. CDR3 length: 15 residues. Germline CDR1 is MNHEY and CDR2 is SMNVEV (reference sequence). V lost 2 bases to trimming and J lost 3 bases; unmatched junction nucleotides: 6. CDR3 sequence reads: CASSLRSDRDYGYTF. DNA of the CDR3: TGTGCCAGCAGTTTACGATCCGACAGGGACTATGGCTACACCTTC.

The chain carries TRBV11-3 and TRBJ1-2; tentative D call: TRBD1 (5 bases). CDR1 and CDR2 from the germline V gene are SGHNT and YENEEA. The length of the CDR3 is 14 residues. Between the trimmed V and J ends, which lost 5 bases and 4 bases, there was a span of 14 bases. CDR3 nucleotide sequence: TGTGCCAGCAGCCCAGGGTGGAACCCCTATGGCTACACCTTC. Translated: CASSPGWNPYGYTF. Full variable domain (missing parts from reference TRBV11-3 and TRBJ1-2): EAGVVQSPRYKIIEKKQPVAFWCNPISGHNTLYWYLQNLGQGPELLIRYENEEAVDDSQLPKDRFSAERLKGVDSTLKIQPAELGDSAVYLCASSPGWNPYGYTFGSGTRLTVV.

This rearrangement joins TRBV7-2 to TRBJ2-7, with a possible D match to TRBD2 (5 bases). Germline values: CDR1 SGHTA, CDR2 FQGNSA. The CDR3 covers 15 residues. The ends were cut back, 5 bases at V and 3 bases at J, with 17 bases in the middle. Here the CDR3 DNA reads TGTGCCAGCAGCCCATCGCGGGCTAGCAGCTACGAGCAGTACTTC. As protein: CASSPSRASSYEQYF. The full variable domain, in which reference TRBV7-2 and TRBJ2-7 provide the parts outside the CDR3, is GAGVSQSPSNKVTEKGKDVELRCDPISGHTALYWYRQSLGQGLEFLIYFQGNSAPDKSGLPSDRFSAERTGGSVSTLTIQRTQQEDSAVYLCASSPSRASSYEQYFGPGTRLTVT.

The chain combines TRBV5-4 with TRBJ1-4, with 9 bases aligning to TRBD1. CDR1 is SGHNT, CDR2 YYREEE, per germline (reference sequence). After removal of 5 bases from V and 3 bases from J, the junction contained 5 bases not matched to a gene. CDR3 length equals 15 residues. Here the CDR3 reads CASRPQGAPNEKLFF. The CDR3 nucleotides read TGTGCCAGCAGGCCACAGGGGGCGCCTAATGAAAAACTGTTTTTT.

J is TRBJ1-1 and V is TRBV12-3 or TRBV12-4, with no clear D. V was trimmed by 7 bases and J by 6 bases, leaving 12 bases between them. There are 12 residues in the CDR3. CDR3 sequence (DNA): TGTGCCAGCACCCCAGCGTTGGCTGAAGCTTTCTTT. This gives the protein CASTPALAEAFF.

The V gene is TRBV19, the J gene TRBJ2-2; the D gene is possibly TRBD1 (5 bases). This CDR3 comprises 14 residues. In germline, CDR1 is LNHDA, CDR2 SQIVND (reference sequence). With 8 bases removed from V and 3 bases from J, the gap between germline ends came to 13 bases. The chain's CDR3 is CASLGQPHTGELFF. The CDR3 DNA reads as TGTGCCAGTTTGGGGCAACCTCACACCGGGGAGCTGTTTTTT. The variable domain in full, with the rest retrieved from reference TRBV19 and TRBJ2-2, is DGGITQSPKYLFRKEGQNVTLSCEQNLNHDAMYWYRQDPGQGLRLIYYSQIVNDFQKGDIAEGYSVSREKKESFPLTVTSAQKNPTAFYLCASLGQPHTGELFFGEGSRLTVL.

The rearrangement uses TRBV4-3 and TRBJ1-2, with D tentatively TRBD1 (6 bases). Germline CDR1 LGHNA, CDR2 YSLEER. The CDR3 runs to 14 residues. Trimming shortened V by 0 bases and J by 6 bases, and 11 bases separated the two germline ends. The chain's CDR3 is CASSQDRGGDGYTF. CDR3 nucleotide sequence: TGCGCCAGCAGCCAAGATAGGGGGGGAGATGGCTACACCTTC.